The 3 T cell receptor beta chains reported below all come from one sample, sequenced in a study of blood T cell repertoires in COVID-19 (dated by TCRdb to the early 2020s). The protocol used for the library was the immunoSEQ multiplex PCR assay. TCRdb holds this immuneACCESS table with in-frame rearrangements only. Some clones are missing; in checked studies, unresolved V genes explain under half, and the rest has no known cause. The sample data list around 200,000 clones, and about 84% of these were observed just once. The top ten hold around 7% of the sample. The material sequenced was peripheral blood. These receptor sequences come from a human donor in a cohort sampled during active COVID-19.

V is TRBV6-5 and J is TRBJ1-2, with unresolved D. This CDR3 region has 15 residues. The V end lost 0 bases, the J end lost 4 bases, and 12 bases lay between the germline ends. Germline CDR1 MNHEY, CDR2 SVGAGI. The CDR3 DNA reads as TGTGCCAGCAGTTACTCGAGCGCTCGGGGCTATGGCTACACCTTC. Encoded protein: CASSYSSARGYGYTF.

The gene calls are TRBV5-1 and TRBJ1-1; 9 bases agree with TRBD1. V gave up 4 bases and J gave up 0 bases; unmatched junction bases: 4. Germline V gene lookup returns CDR1 SGHRS and CDR2 YFSETQ. This CDR3 is 15 amino acids long. DNA for the CDR3: TGCGCCAGCAGCCCCCGGGACAGGGTGAACACTGAAGCTTTCTTT. It is translated as CASSPRDRVNTEAFF.

The rearrangement uses TRBV11-2 and TRBJ2-5; a weak D match, TRBD1 (5 bases). V dropped 5 bases and J dropped 4 bases, with 14 bases sitting between them. The CDR3 runs to 14 residues. Germline loops: CDR1 SGHAT, CDR2 FQNNGV. As DNA, the CDR3 is TGTGCCAGCAGCCCAAACAGGATAAGAGAGACCCAGTACTTC. Protein: CASSPNRIRETQYF.